The 25 T cell receptor beta chains below were found in one sample sequenced in a study of CD8 T cells in Susac syndrome (dated by TCRdb to between 2018 and 2021). Libraries were built with the immunoSEQ multiplex PCR assay. RNA was extracted using the RNeasy kit, and about 0.5 to 1 ug of the RNA was reverse transcribed with random hexamers. TCRdb passed the public sequencing reads through fastp at Q25 and MiXCR, retaining productive beta sequences. CDR3 protein duplicates are merged, each entry listing the most common genes and DNA. Within this sample are under 200,000 distinct CDR3 sequences, with roughly 94% of them counted one time only. The ten biggest clones cover approximately 0.15% of the sample. Input material: CD8+ T cells from PBMCs. The receptors stem from a human donor with Susac syndrome.

The V and J genes are TRBV18 and TRBJ2-3; no firm D call. The CDR3 runs 14 residues. Trimming left V 0 bases short and J 4 bases short, with 8 bases between. CDR1 is KGHSH and CDR2 is LQKENI in the germline V gene. In DNA form, the CDR3 reads TGTGCCAGCTCACCACCTACGGTGGCAGATACGCAGTATTTT. This encodes CASSPPTVADTQYF.

The chain links TRBV27 to TRBJ2-7, with D tentatively TRBD2 (5 bases). Germline V gives CDR1 MNHEY, CDR2 SMNVEV (reference sequence). Deletions cut 8 bases from V and 3 bases from J, with 14 bases between. The CDR3 covers 13 residues. This chain's CDR3 is CASAGTEYYEQYF. The CDR3, as DNA: TGTGCCAGCGCGGGCACCGAATACTACGAGCAGTACTTC.

The V call is TRBV20-1, the J call TRBJ2-3; TRBD2 agrees at 13 bases. Germline V gene sequence: CDR1 DFQATT, CDR2 SNEGSKA (reference sequence). The CDR3 is made up of 18 amino acids. Trimming removed 2 bases from V and 0 bases from J; junction bases left unmatched: 8. CDR3 nucleotide sequence: TGCAGTGCTAGAAAGACTAGCGGGGGGTCTCTTAGCACAGATACGCAGTATTTT. This encodes CSARKTSGGSLSTDTQYF.

The chain employs TRBV9 and TRBJ1-1, with D perhaps matching TRBD1 (6 bases). The CDR3 has 12 residues. Looked up from germline, CDR1 is SGDLS and CDR2 is YYNGEE. V was clipped by 4 bases and J by 8 bases, with 12 bases between them. CDR3 sequence reads: CASSPGTREAFF. In nucleotides, the CDR3 is TGTGCCAGCAGCCCAGGGACAAGGGAAGCTTTCTTT.

This clonotype is a singleton in its sample. CDR3 protein: CASSQFRGLGAEAFF. The CDR3 nucleotides are TGTGCCAGCAGCCAGTTTCGGGGGCTTGGGGCTGAAGCTTTCTTT. V usage is TRBV7-9 and J usage is TRBJ1-1, with TRBD1 as a possible D gene (6 bases). This CDR3 contains 15 residues. V was pared by 5 bases and J by 6 bases, with 19 bases between. Germline lookup yields CDR1 SEHNR and CDR2 FQNEAQ (reference sequence).

The CDR3 coding sequence is TGCAGTGCTGAAGGGACAGGGGCGAGCCACGAGCAGTACTTC. This sequence encodes CSAEGTGASHEQYF. The chain couples TRBV20-1 to TRBJ2-7; 10 bases line up with TRBD1. V was pared by 5 bases and J by 5 bases, with 9 bases of the junction left unmatched. There are 14 residues in the CDR3. Germline values: CDR1 DFQATT, CDR2 SNEGSKA (reference sequence).

The chain uses TRBV20-1 and TRBJ1-5, with a possible D match to TRBD1 (6 bases). V was clipped by 4 bases and J by 5 bases, with 15 bases between them. Germline assignment: CDR1 DFQATT and CDR2 SNEGSKA (reference sequence). The CDR3 sequence is 14 residues long. The CDR3 here is CSANGGAVHQPQHF. The CDR3 coding sequence is TGCAGTGCTAACGGGGGGGCAGTACATCAGCCCCAGCATTTT.

The chain is built from TRBV15 and TRBJ1-5, with D unresolved. Germline V lookup: CDR1 LNHNV, CDR2 YYDKDF (reference sequence). This CDR3 contains 15 residues. Trimming left V 0 bases short and J 3 bases short, with 9 bases between. DNA for the CDR3: TGTGCCACCAGCAGAGATAAGGGCCCCAATCAGCCCCAGCATTTT. Its translation is CATSRDKGPNQPQHF.

The rearrangement uses TRBV20-1 and TRBJ2-7, with D perhaps TRBD2 (6 bases). The CDR3 has 13 residues. In germline, CDR1 is DFQATT, CDR2 SNEGSKA (reference sequence). Trimming removed 6 bases from V and 6 bases from J, with 18 bases in between. DNA for the CDR3: TGCAGTGCCTCCGGACTACCTGCGCGCGAGCAGTACTTC. Its translation is CSASGLPAREQYF.

In DNA form, the CDR3 reads TGTGCCAGCAGTTACCATGGTCAGGGAGGGAACTATGGCTACACCTTC. Its protein product is CASSYHGQGGNYGYTF. This chain connects TRBV6-6 to TRBJ1-2; TRBD1 might be the D (5 bases). The germline V gene encodes CDR1 MNHNY and CDR2 SVGAGI (reference sequence). V shed 2 bases and J shed 2 bases, with 15 bases lying between them. This CDR3 contains 16 residues.

The chain combines TRBV20-1 with TRBJ2-1; D may be TRBD2 (5 bases). The CDR3 contains 13 residues. Between the trimmed V and J ends, which lost 2 bases and 8 bases, there was a span of 13 bases. The germline gives CDR1 DFQATT, CDR2 SNEGSKA (reference sequence). This CDR3 reads CSARLLGRDEQFF. The CDR3 coding sequence is TGCAGTGCTAGACTACTCGGGCGGGATGAGCAGTTCTTC.

V is TRBV2 and J is TRBJ2-6, with D possibly TRBD2 on 6 matching bases. There are 17 residues in the CDR3. V lost 6 bases and J lost 4, with 19 bases in between. Germline V gene lookup returns CDR1 SNHLY and CDR2 FYNNEI. The CDR3 DNA follows: TGTGCCAGCAGATCCGGGACTTGGTTATCGGGGGCCAACGTCCTGACTTTC. It yields the protein CASRSGTWLSGANVLTF.

The chain joins TRBV6-5 to TRBJ1-2; TRBD1 is a possible D gene (6 bases). There are 14 residues in the CDR3. Trimming shortened V by 5 bases and J by 5 bases, and 15 bases separated the two germline ends. Germline CDR1 is MNHEY and CDR2 is SVGAGI. The CDR3 loop reads CASSTGYTGYGYTF. CDR3 bases: TGTGCCAGCAGTACAGGGTATACGGGATATGGCTACACCTTC.

The chain couples TRBV6-5 to TRBJ2-1, with 7 nucleotides matching TRBD1. Losses at the gene ends were 1 base for V and 8 bases for J; bases not matched to a gene: 8. Per germline, CDR1 MNHEY and CDR2 SVGAGI. The CDR3 extends over 15 amino acids. The CDR3 nucleotides read TGTGCCAGCAGTTACTATCCCAACAGGGGAGATGAGCAGTTCTTC. Its translation is CASSYYPNRGDEQFF.

The chain uses TRBV27 and TRBJ2-1; 7 nucleotides align to TRBD2. This CDR3 region has 16 residues. Germline assignment: CDR1 MNHEY and CDR2 SMNVEV (reference sequence). With 6 bases clipped from V and 1 base from J, the junction kept 9 bases outside the gene matches. DNA of the CDR3: TGTGCCAGCAGGGGACTCGGGGGAGGGTCCTACAATGAGCAGTTCTTC. Protein sequence: CASRGLGGGSYNEQFF.

The V gene is TRBV10-3, the J gene TRBJ2-5; D is possibly TRBD1 (6 bases). Trimming cost V 6 bases and J 2 bases, with 10 bases left between them. Germline values: CDR1 ENHRY, CDR2 SYGVKD. This CDR3 comprises 13 residues. CDR3 DNA: TGTGCCATCAGCGAAGACAGGCAAGAGACCCAGTACTTC. Translating it yields CAISEDRQETQYF.

This clonotype has just one count. The genes are TRBV6-5 and TRBJ1-2; D perhaps matches TRBD1 (6 bases). There are 13 residues in the CDR3. Trimming removed 6 bases at V and 2 bases at J, with 10 bases between. Germline V lookup: CDR1 MNHEY, CDR2 SVGAGI. The CDR3 DNA is TGTGCCAGCAGGGGGGACAAGAACTATGGCTACACCTTC. Amino acid sequence: CASRGDKNYGYTF.

Only one count was recorded for this clonotype. The chain is built from TRBV21-1 and TRBJ1-5. TRBV21-1 is termed a pseudogene. The CDR3 length is 16 residues. This chain's CDR3 is CASSKGLTGTNQPQHF. The CDR3 coding sequence is TGTGCCAGCAGCAAAGGACTGACGGGGACTAATCAGCCCCAGCATTTT.

In its sample, this clonotype was seen once. CDR3 loop: CASSGERGISYNEQFF. The CDR3 region has the DNA TGTGCCAGCTCAGGGGAGCGGGGGATTTCCTACAATGAGCAGTTCTTC. The chain is built from TRBV18 and TRBJ2-1; TRBD2 matches 8 bases. CDR1 is KGHSH, CDR2 LQKENI, per germline. The CDR3 consists of 16 residues. The J segment lost 1 base and the V segment lost 5 bases, leaving 7 bases of the junction unmatched.

The chain uses TRBV23-1 and TRBJ2-1, with 7 bases matching TRBD1. TRBV23-1 is sorted into the ORF group, with uncertain function. V lost 0 bases and J lost 8; bases outside the gene matches: 7. CDR3 length: 15 amino acids. The CDR3 nucleotides read TGCGCCAGCAGTCAATCAAAACAGGGGTGGCATGAGCAGTTCTTC. Its protein is CASSQSKQGWHEQFF.

This clonotype was picked up one time. The chain joins TRBV7-9 to TRBJ2-7, with 8 bases aligning to TRBD2. V shed 6 bases and J 6 bases; nucleotides not matched to a gene: 4. The CDR3 runs 12 residues. Germline CDR1 and CDR2: SEHNR and FQNEAQ (reference sequence). The CDR3 region has the DNA TGTGCCAGCAGAGCGGGGGTCGGCGAGCAGTACTTC. Translating it yields CASRAGVGEQYF.

The J gene is TRBJ2-1, the V gene TRBV24-1; TRBD1 or TRBD2 may be the D gene (6 bases each). Trimming shortened V by 5 bases and J by 0 bases, and 16 bases separated the two germline ends. CDR3 length equals 17 residues. Germline lookup yields CDR1 KGHDR and CDR2 SFDVKD. CDR3 coding DNA: TGTGCCACCAGTGTGGGGGGCGGGCTATACTCCTACAATGAGCAGTTCTTC. Protein product: CATSVGGGLYSYNEQFF.

The J gene is TRBJ1-2, the V gene TRBV29-1; D perhaps matches TRBD1 (5 bases). The CDR3 extends over 13 amino acids. Germline CDR1 and CDR2: SQVTM and ANQGSEA. The V and J ends lost 3 bases and 2 bases respectively, with 10 bases between them. CDR3 in amino acids: CSVDFEGNYGYTF. The CDR3 bases are TGCAGCGTTGATTTCGAGGGGAACTATGGCTACACCTTC.

The genes are TRBV30 and TRBJ1-2; D remains ambiguous. Germline CDR1 reads GTSNPN; CDR2 reads SVGIG (reference sequence). V was shortened by 4 bases and J by 4 bases, with 7 bases between the two germline ends. CDR3 size: 11 residues. The CDR3 reads CAWKESYGYTF. The CDR3 region has the DNA TGTGCCTGGAAGGAGAGCTATGGCTACACCTTC.

This clonotype was counted a single time. The rearrangement links TRBV4-1 to TRBJ2-4; D ambiguous. There are 15 residues in the CDR3. Germline assignment: CDR1 MGHRA and CDR2 YSYEKL. Trimming pared 3 bases from V and 4 bases from J, leaving 13 bases between. Here the CDR3 DNA reads TGCGCCAGCAGCCACGCAGGAACCGATAAAAACATTCAGTACTTC. This translates into CASSHAGTDKNIQYF.